The 30 T cell receptor beta chains in this list originate from one sample, sequenced in a study of blood T cell repertoires in COVID-19. Data came from immunoSEQ multiplex PCR; TCRdb stores just in-frame clones and leaves some out. Here the sample spans roughly 210,000 clones, around 89% being singletons. Sequencing used peripheral blood. The receptor set was obtained from a man aged 65 to 79 with acute or convalescent COVID-19.

The chain employs TRBV11-3 and TRBJ2-1, with 7 bases that match TRBD2. The CDR3 has 15 residues. The V gene end was trimmed by 1 base and the J gene end by 8 bases; junction bases not matched to a gene: 8. CDR1 is SGHNT, CDR2 YENEEA, per germline. CDR3 region: CASSLGPGEGYEQFF. The CDR3 bases are TGTGCCAGCAGCTTAGGTCCCGGGGAGGGCTATGAGCAGTTCTTC.

This chain links TRBV7-8 with TRBJ2-1, with D hard to call. CDR1 is SGHVS and CDR2 is FQNEAQ in the germline V gene. The CDR3 loop spans 11 amino acids. V lost 5 bases to trimming and J lost 10 bases, with 9 bases between them. The chain's CDR3 is CASSPLREQFF. CDR3 bases: TGTGCCAGCAGCCCACTTCGGGAGCAGTTCTTC.

V gene TRBV2 combines with J gene TRBJ1-1; the D is unclear. Germline lookup yields CDR1 SNHLY and CDR2 FYNNEI. This CDR3 comprises 15 residues. V gave up 1 base and J gave up 3 bases, with 12 bases separating them. CDR3 residues: CASSEGSARHTEAFF. For the CDR3, the DNA is TGTGCCAGCAGTGAAGGATCAGCGAGACACACTGAAGCTTTCTTT.

V usage is TRBV10-3 and J usage is TRBJ2-1; the match to TRBD1 covers 9 bases. V gave up 6 bases and J gave up 10 bases; unmatched junction bases: 13. This CDR3 has 15 amino acids. CDR1 and CDR2 (germline): ENHRY, SYGVKD. This CDR3 reads CAIRGAGEGTGEQFF. The CDR3 nucleotides are TGTGCCATCAGGGGTGCGGGAGAGGGGACAGGGGAGCAGTTCTTC.

V and J are TRBV27 and TRBJ2-6; D is unclear. Germline V gene sequence: CDR1 MNHEY, CDR2 SMNVEV (reference sequence). The V and J ends lost 10 bases and 0 bases respectively, with 7 bases between them. The CDR3 extends over 13 amino acids. CDR3 DNA: TGTGCCACCCAGGCCTCTGGGGCCAACGTCCTGACTTTC. Residues: CATQASGANVLTF.

The chain joins TRBV7-9 to TRBJ2-7; D is unclear. The germline V gene has CDR1 SEHNR and CDR2 FQNEAQ (reference sequence). CDR3 length equals 13 residues. V was cut by 7 bases and J by 2 bases, with 12 bases left in between. The CDR3 loop reads CASTRDGAYEQYF. The CDR3 DNA is TGTGCCAGCACCAGAGACGGAGCCTACGAGCAGTACTTC.

This chain uses TRBV28 with TRBJ2-4, with 9 bases aligning to TRBD1. Germline CDR1 is MDHEN and CDR2 is SYDVKM. The J segment lost 7 bases and the V segment lost 7 bases, leaving 5 bases of the junction unmatched. The CDR3 loop spans 13 amino acids. The CDR3, as DNA: TGTGCCAGCAAATCGACAGGGGGGAACATTCAGTACTTC. It specifies CASKSTGGNIQYF.

The J gene is TRBJ1-1, the V gene TRBV6-5; D gene ambiguous. V was cut by 6 bases and J by 1 base, with 6 bases left in between. Per the germline V gene, CDR1 is MNHEY and CDR2 is SVGAGI. This CDR3 contains 12 residues. As DNA, the CDR3 is TGTGCCAGCAGGAGACAGAACACTGAAGCTTTCTTT. Its translation is CASRRQNTEAFF.

The J gene is TRBJ2-2, the V gene TRBV19; perhaps TRBD1 as D (6 bases). The CDR3 runs to 14 residues. CDR1 LNHDA and CDR2 SQIVND come from the germline V gene (reference sequence). V was cut by 4 bases and J by 6 bases, with 12 bases left in between. CDR3 nucleotides: TGTGCCAGTAGTACAACAGGGATGGCCGGGGAGCTGTTTTTT. Its protein is CASSTTGMAGELFF.

The J gene is TRBJ2-4, the V gene TRBV27; no definite D call. The germline V gene encodes CDR1 MNHEY and CDR2 SMNVEV (reference sequence). Trimming pared 5 bases from V and 0 bases from J, leaving 14 bases between. The CDR3 runs to 16 residues. The CDR3 DNA sequence: TGTGCCAGCAGTCCCTCCGAGGCCCGAGCCAAAAACATTCAGTACTTC. It specifies CASSPSEARAKNIQYF.

This clone was recorded only once. This chain joins TRBV3-1 (or the pseudogene TRBV3-2) and TRBJ2-3; weak D call: TRBD2 (5 bases). Germline V gives CDR1 LGHDT, CDR2 YNNKEL (reference sequence). V was shortened by 5 bases and J by 8 bases, with 14 bases between the two germline ends. CDR3 length: 13 amino acids. DNA of the CDR3: TGTGCCAGCAGCTCGTCTTTAGAGGGTACGCAGTATTTT. This sequence encodes CASSSSLEGTQYF.

The chain recombines TRBV6-5 with TRBJ2-7; 9 bases are a match to TRBD1. This CDR3 is built from 14 residues. From germline, CDR1 is MNHEY and CDR2 SVGAGI. The CDR3 nucleotides are TGTGCGACGGGGGCGGGACAGGGAACCTACGAGCAGTACTTC. Amino acids: CATGAGQGTYEQYF.

This chain links TRBV4-2 with TRBJ1-5; TRBD1 aligns across 8 bases. The V gene's germline CDR1 is LGHNA and CDR2 YNFKEQ. The CDR3 is 14 residues long. J lost 3 bases, V lost 4 bases, and 2 bases had no gene match. CDR3 loop: CASSPGQANQPQHF. For the CDR3, the DNA is TGTGCCAGCAGCCCGGGACAGGCCAATCAGCCCCAGCATTTT.

V is TRBV30 and J is TRBJ2-7; D might be TRBD1 (5 bases). V dropped 2 bases and J dropped 2 bases, with 13 bases sitting between them. The CDR3 length is 14 residues. The V gene's germline CDR1 is GTSNPN and CDR2 SVGIG (reference sequence). The CDR3 protein is CAWSLSQGTYEQYF. The CDR3 DNA follows: TGTGCCTGGAGTCTTTCCCAGGGAACCTACGAGCAGTACTTC.

The chain couples TRBV5-1 to TRBJ2-5; TRBD1 matches at 9 bases. The V gene end was trimmed by 3 bases and the J gene end by 6 bases; junction bases not matched to a gene: 12. Germline V CDR1 and CDR2: SGHRS, YFSETQ. This CDR3 comprises 16 residues. The CDR3 DNA sequence: TGCGCCAGCAGCTCAACCGGGACAGGGATTTGGAAGACCCAGTACTTC. Translating gives CASSSTGTGIWKTQYF.

This clone turned up a few times. The rearrangement uses TRBV2 and TRBJ2-1; 11 positions agree with TRBD2. After removal of 6 bases from V and 4 bases from J, the junction contained 5 bases not matched to a gene. The CDR3 sequence is 15 residues long. Germline CDR1 and CDR2: SNHLY and FYNNEI. CDR3 sequence: CASSATSGSYNEQFF. Here the CDR3 DNA reads TGTGCCAGCAGCGCCACTAGCGGGAGTTACAATGAGCAGTTCTTC.

This rearrangement joins TRBV6-4 to TRBJ2-7; 7 bases fit TRBD2. Losses at the gene ends were 0 bases for V and 1 base for J; bases not matched to a gene: 9. Germline CDR1 MRHNA, CDR2 SNTAGT. This CDR3 is built from 17 residues. For the CDR3, the DNA is TGTGCCAGCAGTGACTCGTCCCTTAGCGGGTCTTCCTACGAGCAGTACTTC. Its translation is CASSDSSLSGSSYEQYF.

The chain links TRBV7-2 to TRBJ1-2, with 8 bases lining up with TRBD1. The CDR3 consists of 14 residues. V gave up 4 bases and J gave up 8 bases; unmatched junction bases: 9. The germline gives CDR1 SGHTA, CDR2 FQGNSA. The CDR3 bases are TGTGCCAGCAGCTGGAGAGGACAGGGCGGCGGCTACACCTTC. Residues: CASSWRGQGGGYTF. Full variable domain (rest looked up from reference TRBV7-2 and TRBJ1-2): GAGVSQSPSNKVTEKGKDVELRCDPISGHTALYWYRQSLGQGLEFLIYFQGNSAPDKSGLPSDRFSAERTGGSVSTLTIQRTQQEDSAVYLCASSWRGQGGGYTFGSGTRLTVV.

The chain has TRBV19 and TRBJ2-7; 9 nucleotides match TRBD1. From germline, CDR1 is LNHDA and CDR2 SQIVND (reference sequence). Trimming took 3 bases from V and 4 from J; bases not matched to a gene: 7. This CDR3 contains 15 residues. The DNA of the CDR3 is TGTGCCAGTAGTATCGCGACAGGGGGTTGGTACGAGCAGTACTTC. The encoded protein is CASSIATGGWYEQYF.

The rearrangement joins TRBV6-1 to TRBJ2-1, with 8 bases aligning to TRBD2. Germline assignment: CDR1 MNHNS and CDR2 SASEGT. V lost 2 bases, J lost 7 bases, and 10 bases stayed unmatched. This CDR3 comprises 16 residues. Written as DNA, the CDR3 is TGTGCCAGCAGTGAATATGCGGGAGGCATGTTTAATGAGCAGTTCTTC. Its protein product is CASSEYAGGMFNEQFF.

This chain joins TRBV30 and TRBJ1-5, with 8 bases that match TRBD1. The CDR3 sequence is 14 residues long. V gave up 1 base and J gave up 4 bases; unmatched junction bases: 3. The V gene's germline CDR1 is GTSNPN and CDR2 SVGIG (reference sequence). In nucleotides, the CDR3 is TGTGCCTGGAGTGAGGGACAGGCGAATCAGCCCCAGCATTTT. Translating it yields CAWSEGQANQPQHF.

The chain couples TRBV6-5 to TRBJ1-2, with D hard to call. This CDR3 is built from 13 residues. Trimming removed 6 bases at V and 1 base at J, with 9 bases between. Looked up from germline, CDR1 is MNHEY and CDR2 is SVGAGI. The CDR3 is CASRRAVNYGYTF. CDR3 in DNA: TGTGCCAGCAGGAGGGCCGTTAACTATGGCTACACCTTC.

The chain recombines TRBV5-3 with TRBJ2-2; tentative D call: TRBD2 (6 bases). TRBV5-3 is designated an ORF whose function remains uncertain. Trimming left V 7 bases short and J 1 base short, with 11 bases between. The CDR3 length is 14 residues. As DNA, the CDR3 is TGTGCCAGAGATGCGGGACTGAACACCGGGGAGCTGTTTTTT. The encoded protein is CARDAGLNTGELFF.

The rearrangement joins TRBV28 to TRBJ1-2, with D possibly TRBD1 on 6 matching bases. With 5 bases removed from V and 5 bases from J, the gap between germline ends came to 9 bases. This CDR3 is built from 12 residues. Per the germline V gene, CDR1 is MDHEN and CDR2 is SYDVKM. The chain's CDR3 is CASSTQGYGYTF. In DNA, the CDR3 is TGTGCCAGCAGTACACAGGGATATGGCTACACCTTC.

V and J are TRBV7-9 and TRBJ1-2, with D unclear. V shed 3 bases and J shed 4 bases, with 12 bases lying between them. Germline values: CDR1 SEHNR, CDR2 FQNEAQ (reference sequence). The CDR3 contains 14 residues. CDR3 DNA: TGTGCCAGCAGCTTGTTGGGAGGCCTCTATGGCTACACCTTC. Amino acid sequence: CASSLLGGLYGYTF.

The gene calls are TRBV5-4 and TRBJ1-1; D is uncertain. Germline lookup yields CDR1 SGHNT and CDR2 YYREEE (reference sequence). With 6 bases removed from V and 3 bases from J, the gap between germline ends came to 15 bases. There are 14 residues in the CDR3. This CDR3 reads CASKNSLADTEAFF. In DNA form, the CDR3 reads TGTGCCAGCAAAAACTCCCTCGCGGACACTGAAGCTTTCTTT.

The J gene is TRBJ1-1, the V gene TRBV28, with TRBD1 identical over 8 bases. The CDR3 extends over 14 amino acids. The V gene end was trimmed by 6 bases and the J gene end by 1 base; junction bases not matched to a gene: 4. Germline V gene data show CDR1 as MDHEN and CDR2 as SYDVKM. Here the CDR3 DNA reads TGTGCCAGCAGAGTAGGGACAGGGAACACTGAAGCTTTCTTT. Amino acid sequence: CASRVGTGNTEAFF.

The chain uses TRBV2 and TRBJ2-6; tentatively, D is TRBD1 (5 bases). Per the germline V gene, CDR1 is SNHLY and CDR2 is FYNNEI. The ends were cut back, 8 bases at V and 0 bases at J, with 14 bases in the middle. The length of the CDR3 is 16 residues. The CDR3 spells CASLQGFSSGANVLTF. In nucleotides, the CDR3 is TGTGCCAGCCTCCAGGGCTTCAGCTCTGGGGCCAACGTCCTGACTTTC.

This chain connects TRBV9 to TRBJ2-2, with 7 bases aligning to TRBD2. CDR1 and CDR2 from the germline V gene are SGDLS and YYNGEE. The CDR3 runs 17 residues. V lost 4 bases and J lost 7; bases outside the gene matches: 16. CDR3 amino acids: CASSPTMLAGAGGELFF. The DNA of the CDR3 is TGTGCCAGCAGCCCCACTATGCTTGCGGGAGCAGGCGGGGAGCTGTTTTTT.

CDR3 amino acids: CASGLPLVSYGYTF. CDR3 in DNA: TGTGCTAGTGGTTTGCCGCTGGTCAGTTATGGCTACACCTTC. V and J are TRBV12-5 and TRBJ1-2; no clear D. The CDR3 has 14 residues. Germline values: CDR1 LGHNT, CDR2 FRNRAP. V shed 2 bases and J shed 5 bases, with 12 bases lying between them.